This T cell receptor beta chain was identified in a study of T cell changes during pregnancy in multiple sclerosis. Sequencing used immunoSEQ multiplex PCR; TCRdb keeps in-frame clones, though not all of them. The sample carries approximately 58,000 clones, roughly 89% recorded once. Trimming left V 1 base short and J 0 bases short, with 6 bases between. The CDR3 is made up of 14 amino acids. Per germline, CDR1 MDHEN and CDR2 SYDVKM. The V and J genes are TRBV28 and TRBJ1-1; a possible D gene is TRBD1 (5 bases). This TCR came from a female donor with multiple sclerosis, enrolled in a pregnancy study. The sample was peripheral blood, taken in the second trimester of pregnancy. CDR3 residues: CASSLYRLNTEAFF. CDR3 DNA sequence: TGTGCCAGCAGTTTATACAGGTTGAACACTGAAGCTTTCTTT.